The entry below describes one T cell receptor beta chain. Its antigen is unknown. These data belong to a study of blood T cells in healthy people across ages. Findings and limits, study-wide: The authors considered diversity estimates from one million T cells to be underestimates.

Primers used in a second PCR of roughly 6 to 11 cycles were a sample-barcoded 5' primer and a J-beta primer mix. TCRdb reprocessed the 5' RACE reads with MiXCR, giving one entry per CDR3 protein. This repertoire shows more than 700,000 distinct CDR3 sequences, less than 70% found once; its top ten account for roughly two fifths. Approximately 9.1 milliliters was the volume of peripheral blood drawn from each donor. Germline assignment: CDR1 LNHDA and CDR2 SQIVND (reference sequence). V was cut by 4 bases and J by 7 bases, with 14 bases left in between. This CDR3 comprises 13 residues. Sequenced input: blood. The clonotype originates from a man aged 80 or over in good health. The chain has TRBV19 and TRBJ2-7, with D possibly TRBD2 on 5 matching bases. The DNA for the CDR3 is TGTGCCAGTAGTAGAGGAGGCAGCCTGGAGCAGTACTTC. Translating it yields CASSRGGSLEQYF.